The present T cell receptor (beta chain) was sequenced within a study of cytomegalovirus exposure and HLA in healthy donors. General study findings and limits: Researchers counted roughly 160 TCR beta chains as cytomegalovirus-associated. Across HLA loci, a later analysis found differing TCR association rates, with DRB1 most and HLA-C fewest.

Germline V gene lookup returns CDR1 SGHNT and CDR2 YYREEE (reference sequence). The V gene end was trimmed by 7 bases and the J gene end by 4 bases; junction bases not matched to a gene: 5. The CDR3 extends over 13 amino acids. With respect to this clone: What it recognizes is unknown.

The PCR ran on 60 Vbeta and 13 Jbeta primers. Libraries were prepared by immunoSEQ multiplex PCR; TCRdb keeps only in-frame clonotypes and omits some of them. The table lists some 140,000 clones, 80% to 85% of them singletons. This receptor was taken from a male donor in good health and CMV-seropositive. The chain has TRBV5-4 and TRBJ1-1; 9 nucleotides match TRBD1. The material sequenced was PBMCs. CDR3 loop: CASSTGGTTEAFF. The CDR3 nucleotides read TGTGCCAGCTCAACAGGGGGCACCACTGAAGCTTTCTTT.